This record concerns one T cell receptor (beta chain) sequence. Its target is not known. This entry belongs to a study of blood T cells in healthy people across ages. Study-wide findings and caveats: CMV infection status of these donors was not known. Long-lived donors exceeded aged donors in naive CD4+ cells and diversity.

V was pared by 2 bases and J by 4 bases, with 8 bases between. The germline CDR1 and CDR2 sequences are SGHDN and FVKESK. The CDR3 totals 13 residues. Together with a sample-barcoded 5' primer, a J-beta primer mix was included in a second PCR lasting roughly 6 to 12 cycles. TCRdb re-analysed the 5' RACE reads in MiXCR, keeping a single row per CDR3 protein. The sample yields 540,000 or so distinct CDR3 sequences, roughly 43% seen once. The source material was blood. This sequence was found in a man older than 75 in good health. This rearrangement joins TRBV14 to TRBJ1-1, with unresolved D. CDR3 DNA: TGTGCCAGCAGCCAACAGCAGCGCACTGAAGCTTTCTTT. It specifies CASSQQQRTEAFF.